A single sample is the source of the 10 T cell receptor beta chains below, sequenced in a study of graft-versus-host responses after intestinal transplantation. Data came from immunoSEQ multiplex PCR; TCRdb stores just in-frame clones and leaves some out. In the table there are approximately 89,000 clones, over 80% of which are singletons. Antigens of these TCRs are unknown. The input for sequencing was unstimulated CD8+ T cells sorted from spleen or lymph node cells, taken before transplant. These receptors all stem from a human donor who was the organ donor for an intestinal transplant.

The chain employs TRBV10-3 and TRBJ1-2; 12 positions agree with TRBD1. CDR1 is ENHRY and CDR2 is SYGVKD in the germline V gene. V shed 1 base and J 4 bases; nucleotides not matched to a gene: 10. CDR3 size: 18 residues. CDR3 region: CAISELTRDRGRIYGYTF. The CDR3 DNA is TGTGCCATCAGTGAGTTGACAAGGGACAGGGGGCGTATCTATGGCTACACCTTC.

V usage is TRBV6-5 and J usage is TRBJ2-7; 8 bases align to TRBD1. Germline V CDR1 and CDR2: MNHEY, SVGAGI. This CDR3 contains 12 residues. The J segment lost 6 bases and the V segment lost 5 bases, leaving 3 bases of the junction unmatched. CDR3 residues: CASSQGAGEQYF. CDR3 nucleotide sequence: TGTGCCAGCAGTCAGGGGGCAGGCGAGCAGTACTTC.

The rearrangement uses TRBV7-9 and TRBJ2-5; D not resolved. The length of the CDR3 is 15 residues. Trimming stripped 6 bases from V and 1 base from J, with 15 bases between. CDR1 SEHNR and CDR2 FQNEAQ come from the germline V gene (reference sequence). CDR3 nucleotide sequence: TGTGCCAGCAGAAATGTCGCGGAACCCCAAGAGACCCAGTACTTC. Protein: CASRNVAEPQETQYF.

The J gene is TRBJ2-1, the V gene TRBV27; D unresolved. From germline, CDR1 is MNHEY and CDR2 SMNVEV (reference sequence). The CDR3 totals 13 residues. V lost 4 bases and J 7 bases, leaving 11 bases between the germline ends. CDR3 sequence: CASSSVPWNEQFF. DNA for the CDR3: TGTGCCAGCAGTTCGGTCCCTTGGAATGAGCAGTTCTTC.

This clone appeared a single time. The chain uses TRBV5-8 and TRBJ2-3; D not resolved. Trimming removed 4 bases from V and 0 bases from J, with 15 bases in between. Germline V CDR1 and CDR2: SGHTS, YDEGEE. The CDR3 is 16 amino acids. The CDR3 here is CASSPGTFPSTDTQYF. The CDR3 DNA sequence: TGTGCCAGCAGCCCTGGCACCTTCCCTAGCACAGATACGCAGTATTTT.

This clone came up once. This chain links TRBV19 with TRBJ1-2; D remains ambiguous. This CDR3 comprises 12 residues. The V gene lost 5 bases and the J gene lost 7 bases, with 11 bases spanning the gap. Germline V lookup: CDR1 LNHDA, CDR2 SQIVND (reference sequence). The CDR3 DNA reads as TGTGCCAGTAGTCCGGGTTCGGGTGGCTACACCTTC. Encoded protein: CASSPGSGGYTF.

Concerning this clone itself: At one end the junction does not follow the germline gene, possibly because of a read error. The chain combines TRBV19 with TRBJ2-5, with 8 positions matching TRBD1. Germline loops: CDR1 LNHDA, CDR2 SQIVND (reference sequence). The CDR3 runs to 14 residues. CDR3 region: CASRFGQGEETQYF. CDR3 DNA: TGTGCTAGTAGATTTGGACAGGGTGAAGAGACCCAGTACTTC.

V gene TRBV19 combines with J gene TRBJ2-7; TRBD1 matches 8 bases. The germline gives CDR1 LNHDA, CDR2 SQIVND (reference sequence). J gave up 4 bases and V 9 bases, and 8 bases lay outside the gene matches. The CDR3 is 13 residues long. CDR3 bases: TGTGCCAGCACCGACAGGGGAAAGTACGAGCAGTACTTC. Protein: CASTDRGKYEQYF.

The chain couples TRBV27 to TRBJ2-1, with a possible D match to TRBD1 (6 bases). CDR1 and CDR2 (germline): MNHEY, SMNVEV (reference sequence). The CDR3 totals 17 residues. V lost 5 bases and J lost 6, with 23 bases in between. CDR3 nucleotide sequence: TGTGCCAGCAGTCCGAACCTAGGGACCCCCAGGGGCAATGAGCAGTTCTTC. This sequence encodes CASSPNLGTPRGNEQFF.

J is TRBJ2-5 and V is TRBV13; perhaps TRBD1 as D (5 bases). Trimming shortened V by 5 bases and J by 5 bases, and 15 bases separated the two germline ends. This CDR3 region has 14 residues. Germline V CDR1 and CDR2: PRHDT, FYEKMQ (reference sequence). In DNA form, the CDR3 reads TGTGCCAGCAGCGGCAGGGAAAGGTGGGAGACCCAGTACTTC. Its translation: CASSGRERWETQYF.